This T cell receptor (beta chain) was retrieved from a study of blood T cell repertoires in COVID-19. Looking at the study overall: Both acute and convalescent COVID-19 samples were obtained from the United States, Italy and Spain.

Per the original data handling: By means of reference gene primer amplification, nucleated cell counts were estimated. The assay was immunoSEQ multiplex PCR, and TCRdb's table has in-frame clones only and misses some. That table furnishes V, J and clone size, whereas the DNA furnished D and trimming. This table holds about 250,000 clones, approximately 86% found once. The germline gives CDR1 ENHRY, CDR2 SYGVKD. V lost 0 bases and J lost 3, with 14 bases in between. This CDR3 has 17 residues. This chain connects TRBV10-3 to TRBJ2-2; D possibly corresponds to TRBD1 (6 bases). Source material: peripheral blood. The receptor's source is an elderly man with acute or convalescent COVID-19. This CDR3 reads CAISESRDKLYTGELFF. In DNA form, the CDR3 reads TGTGCCATCAGTGAGTCGAGGGACAAGTTATACACCGGGGAGCTGTTTTTT.